This T cell receptor (beta chain) is from a study of beta chain features in type 1 diabetes. General study findings and limits: Relative to healthy donors, patients appeared to have naive, central memory and Treg TCRB repertoires that were more similar. In every one of the four CD4+ subsets, TCRB CDR3s were moderately but significantly shorter in Type 1 diabetes patients. Equally in patients and controls, PCR might preferentially amplify shorter templates.

The CDR3 runs to 14 residues. The V and J ends lost 6 bases and 8 bases, in that order; junction bases with no gene match: 7. Germline assignment: CDR1 MGHDK and CDR2 SYGVNS. This clone was observed a handful of times. Its antigen is currently unknown. The authors reverse transcribed all of the isolated RNA, so sequencing captured expressed TCRB transcripts. Some 4 million reads on average were seen across naive, central memory and regulatory T cell samples. Sequencing used immunoSEQ multiplex PCR; TCRdb keeps in-frame clones, though not all of them. Of under 850,000 clones listed, around an eighth are singletons.

This rearrangement joins TRBV25-1 to TRBJ1-6; 7 bases are a match to TRBD1. The TCR sequence derives from a man aged 18 to 30 with type 1 diabetes. Sequencing was performed on naive CD4+ T cells from blood. The CDR3, as DNA: TGTGCCAGCAGGCAACAGGGGAAGGATTCACCCCTCCACTTT. The encoded protein is CASRQQGKDSPLHF.